Shown below are 23 T cell receptor beta chains from a single sample sequenced in a study of patients and donors after allogeneic stem cell transplantation. TCRdb reprocessed the RT-PCR reads via MiXCR and lists one record per CDR3 protein. The table records roughly 230,000 distinct CDR3 sequences, 12% to 15% of them present only once. The material sequenced was blood, either unsorted or a sorted T cell fraction (not recorded which). The source is a human donor who was either an allogeneic HSCT recipient or a stem cell or donor lymphocyte infusion donor (not recorded which). It is not recorded whose cells these are; they may come from a transplant donor.

V gene TRBV5-1 combines with J gene TRBJ2-2; 7 nucleotides line up with TRBD1. J gave up 4 bases and V 3 bases, and 3 bases lay outside the gene matches. CDR1 is SGHRS, CDR2 YFSETQ, per germline. This CDR3 is 14 amino acids long. This CDR3 is CASSSTGVTGELFF. CDR3 nucleotides: TGCGCCAGCAGCTCTACAGGGGTCACCGGGGAGCTGTTTTTT.

This chain connects TRBV7-9 to TRBJ1-2; D not resolved. CDR1 is SEHNR and CDR2 is FQNEAQ in the germline V gene (reference sequence). V gave up 5 bases and J gave up 8 bases, with 18 bases separating them. This CDR3 has 14 residues. The CDR3 DNA sequence: TGTGCCAGCAGCCCTTCCTTGGGATCAAGGGGCTACACCTTC. Translating it yields CASSPSLGSRGYTF.

This clonotype was seen ten or more times. The chain carries TRBV9 and TRBJ2-1; 13 bases agree with TRBD2. Germline V gene lookup returns CDR1 SGDLS and CDR2 YYNGEE. The CDR3 has 17 amino acids. V was pared by 4 bases and J by 6 bases, with 10 bases of the junction left unmatched. This chain's CDR3 is CASSPTWGTSGANEQFF. In DNA, the CDR3 is TGTGCCAGCAGCCCAACCTGGGGGACTAGCGGGGCCAATGAGCAGTTCTTC.

This clonotype was counted at least ten times. The CDR3 DNA reads as TGTGCCAGTATGAAGGGAAGCGAAAACATTCAGTACTTC. Translated: CASMKGSENIQYF. The gene calls are TRBV19 and TRBJ2-4; D ambiguous. The germline V gene has CDR1 LNHDA and CDR2 SQIVND (reference sequence). The CDR3 runs to 13 residues. Deletions cut 7 bases from V and 5 bases from J, with 12 bases between. Supplemented by reference TRBV19 and TRBJ2-4, the full variable domain reads DGGITQSPKYLFRKEGQNVTLSCEQNLNHDAMYWYRQDPGQGLRLIYYSQIVNDFQKGDIAEGYSVSREKKESFPLTVTSAQKNPTAFYLCASMKGSENIQYFGAGTRLSVL.

This chain connects TRBV19 to TRBJ1-3, with 8 bases lining up with TRBD1. V lost 5 bases, J lost 2 bases, and 5 bases stayed unmatched. Germline CDR1 is LNHDA and CDR2 is SQIVND (reference sequence). The CDR3 extends over 15 amino acids. In DNA form, the CDR3 reads TGTGCCAGTAGTCTCGGACAGGGAGCTGGAAACACCATATATTTT. Protein product: CASSLGQGAGNTIYF.

This clonotype has only a few counts. The V gene is TRBV5-1, the J gene TRBJ2-1; 10 positions match TRBD2. This CDR3 region has 16 residues. Germline V lookup: CDR1 SGHRS, CDR2 YFSETQ. V shed 3 bases and J 5 bases; nucleotides not matched to a gene: 8. The CDR3 DNA follows: TGCGCCAGCAGCTATGGAGGACTAGCGGTAGACAATGAGCAGTTCTTC. Translating it yields CASSYGGLAVDNEQFF.

This clonotype showed up many times. The chain joins TRBV9 to TRBJ1-1; D unclear. CDR3 length: 13 residues. Between the trimmed V and J ends, which lost 1 base and 7 bases, there was a span of 11 bases. The germline CDR1 and CDR2 sequences are SGDLS and YYNGEE. Written as DNA, the CDR3 is TGTGCCAGCAGCGTACGGGCGTTGGATGAAGCTTTCTTT. Translated: CASSVRALDEAFF.

The chain has TRBV4-3 and TRBJ1-4, with unresolved D. The CDR3 is 16 residues long. Germline loops: CDR1 LGHNA, CDR2 YSLEER. With 0 bases removed from V and 5 bases from J, the gap between germline ends came to 13 bases. As DNA, the CDR3 is TGCGCCAGCAGCCAAGATCTGGCAACCAAAAATGAAAAACTGTTTTTT. Amino acid sequence: CASSQDLATKNEKLFF.

Many counts were recorded for this clonotype. The chain joins TRBV20-1 to TRBJ2-1; 9 nucleotides align to TRBD2. CDR3 length: 15 amino acids. CDR1 and CDR2 from the germline V gene are DFQATT and SNEGSKA (reference sequence). The V and J ends lost 4 bases and 6 bases, in that order; junction bases with no gene match: 10. The CDR3 sequence: CSAKRGGGNLNEQFF. CDR3 in DNA: TGCAGTGCTAAACGCGGGGGGGGCAATCTCAATGAGCAGTTCTTC.

This clonotype turned up a few times. This rearrangement joins TRBV3-1 to TRBJ1-2; D might be TRBD1 (6 bases). The ends were cut back, 2 bases at V and 3 bases at J, with 13 bases in the middle. Germline loops: CDR1 LGHDT, CDR2 YNNKEL (reference sequence). The CDR3 runs to 15 residues. The DNA of the CDR3 is TGTGCCAGCAGCCAAATGACGCAGGGGCACTATGGCTACACCTTC. Translation gives CASSQMTQGHYGYTF.

The V call is TRBV18, the J call TRBJ2-1, with no clear D. Germline V gene data show CDR1 as KGHSH and CDR2 as LQKENI. CDR3 size: 11 residues. V lost 3 bases to trimming and J lost 7 bases, with 4 bases between them. The CDR3 DNA is TGTGCCAGCTCACCTTGGAATGAGCAGTTCTTC. This gives the protein CASSPWNEQFF.

This clonotype was detected ten times or more. The chain employs TRBV27 and TRBJ2-1; D is possibly TRBD1 (6 bases). CDR1 is MNHEY and CDR2 is SMNVEV in the germline V gene (reference sequence). The CDR3 runs 14 residues. Trimming removed 3 bases from V and 5 bases from J, with 11 bases in between. The CDR3 sequence is CASSFVNRDNEQFF. The CDR3 nucleotides read TGTGCCAGCAGTTTTGTGAACAGGGACAATGAGCAGTTCTTC.

This clonotype came up many times. The J gene is TRBJ2-7, the V gene TRBV20-1, with D possibly being TRBD1 or TRBD2 (6 bases each). V was pared by 3 bases and J by 0 bases, with 18 bases between. Germline V CDR1 and CDR2: DFQATT, SNEGSKA (reference sequence). This CDR3 contains 16 residues. The CDR3 protein is CSASPWGATSSYEQYF. CDR3 DNA: TGCAGTGCTAGTCCTTGGGGGGCCACGAGCTCCTACGAGCAGTACTTC.

The rearrangement links TRBV20-1 to TRBJ1-2; 8 bases align to TRBD1. V lost 5 bases, J lost 2 bases, and 4 bases stayed unmatched. The CDR3 has 13 amino acids. CDR1 is DFQATT and CDR2 is SNEGSKA in the germline V gene (reference sequence). CDR3 coding DNA: TGCAGTGCTCCTCACAGGGGGAACTATGGCTACACCTTC. Translation gives CSAPHRGNYGYTF.

This clonotype was counted ten times or more. The chain couples TRBV6-5 to TRBJ2-3; 9 bases are shared with TRBD2. This CDR3 is built from 16 residues. Germline V gives CDR1 MNHEY, CDR2 SVGAGI. V was clipped by 4 bases and J by 2 bases; unmatched bases: 7. The CDR3, as DNA: TGTGCCAGCAGTTCATTAGCGGGGGTTCACACAGATACGCAGTATTTT. Encoded protein: CASSSLAGVHTDTQYF.

This clonotype showed up many times. The chain combines TRBV5-6 with TRBJ2-5, with a weak D call TRBD1 (5 bases). The CDR3 runs 13 residues. Trimming removed 6 bases at V and 2 bases at J, with 11 bases between. Per germline, CDR1 SGHDT and CDR2 YYEEEE. Here the CDR3 reads CASKKDSQETQYF. CDR3 sequence (DNA): TGTGCCAGCAAAAAAGACAGTCAAGAGACCCAGTACTTC.

In its sample, this clonotype was seen many times. The chain has TRBV29-1 and TRBJ2-1; D possibly corresponds to TRBD2 (5 bases). CDR3 length equals 14 residues. Germline-derived CDR1 and CDR2 are SQVTM and ANQGSEA. V was pared by 8 bases and J by 0 bases, with 14 bases between. In DNA form, the CDR3 reads TGCAGCTCCGCTTTTGGGAGCTCCTACAATGAGCAGTTCTTC. Protein product: CSSAFGSSYNEQFF.

This clonotype was detected a few times. This rearrangement joins TRBV27 to TRBJ2-7; TRBD2 matches 12 bases. Germline trimming cut 6 bases from V and 3 bases from J; bases unmatched to any gene: 9. The CDR3 has 16 residues. Per germline, CDR1 MNHEY and CDR2 SMNVEV (reference sequence). This CDR3 is CASSYLTSGRLYEQYF. The CDR3 bases are TGTGCCAGCAGCTACCTGACTAGCGGGAGACTCTACGAGCAGTACTTC.

The chain is built from TRBV10-3 and TRBJ2-3; no clear D. The CDR3 spans 13 residues. Trimming stripped 3 bases from V and 3 bases from J, with 7 bases between. Germline CDR1 reads ENHRY; CDR2 reads SYGVKD. Written as DNA, the CDR3 is TGTGCCATCAGTGAAGGCCCAACAGATACGCAGTATTTT. Translated: CAISEGPTDTQYF.

This clonotype was counted between two and nine times. The chain combines TRBV20-1 with TRBJ2-3; D uncertain. Germline V lookup: CDR1 DFQATT, CDR2 SNEGSKA (reference sequence). Trimming shortened V by 3 bases and J by 7 bases, and 11 bases separated the two germline ends. The CDR3 length is 12 residues. CDR3 region: CSASGLGYTQYF. In DNA form, the CDR3 reads TGCAGTGCTAGCGGGTTAGGGTATACGCAGTATTTT.

This clonotype was detected ten times or more. The CDR3 reads CASSQSGTPDQPQHF. The CDR3 region has the DNA TGTGCCAGCAGCCAATCCGGGACACCAGATCAGCCCCAGCATTTT. The chain joins TRBV4-2 to TRBJ1-5; weak D call: TRBD1 (6 bases). The CDR3 is 15 amino acids. Germline lookup yields CDR1 LGHNA and CDR2 YNFKEQ. The V and J ends lost 2 bases and 5 bases respectively, with 13 bases between them.

J is TRBJ2-1 and V is TRBV30; tentatively, D is TRBD2 (6 bases). The V end lost 2 bases, the J end lost 9 bases, and 17 bases lay between the germline ends. This CDR3 is built from 14 residues. The V gene's germline CDR1 is GTSNPN and CDR2 SVGIG (reference sequence). Written as DNA, the CDR3 is TGTGCCTGGAGTAAGTCTAGCGTTGTTAGTGAGCAGTTCTTC. Its translation is CAWSKSSVVSEQFF.

This clonotype was seen many times. The chain joins TRBV20-1 to TRBJ1-5; D not resolved. V gave up 0 bases and J gave up 6 bases, with 15 bases separating them. The CDR3 runs to 15 residues. Germline V lookup: CDR1 DFQATT, CDR2 SNEGSKA (reference sequence). CDR3 DNA sequence: TGCAGTGCTAGAGATCCGGGGTCTTCGGCTCAGCCCCAGCATTTT. Protein: CSARDPGSSAQPQHF.